This record looks at one TCR beta chain sequence and its context. What it binds is unknown. Trimming stripped 6 bases from V and 3 bases from J, with 23 bases between. Germline V CDR1 and CDR2: SQVTM, ANQGSEA. The CDR3 has 16 residues. This entry belongs to a study of OX40 agonist ivuxolimab in advanced cancers. Study-wide context: Patients receiving dose escalation had hepatocellular carcinoma, melanoma, renal cell or head and neck cancer.

Clones were sequenced by immunoSEQ multiplex PCR, and TCRdb holds only the in-frame ones, with some missing. The table records 50,000 or so clones, around 86% of them present only once. Study-wide results and limits: Normalized expansion of T-cell clones was also low for some nonresponders. Partial responders receiving 0.1-3.0 mg/kg showed among the lowest clonal expansion.

This specimen consisted of CD4+ or CD8+ T cells sorted from blood, obtained in a trial of the OX40 agonist ivuxolimab. The genes are TRBV29-1 and TRBJ1-1, with D possibly being TRBD1 (6 bases). This TCR came from an adult with an advanced solid tumor such as melanoma, head and neck, liver or kidney cancer. The CDR3 spells CSVGGGPQGGYTEAFF. CDR3 nucleotide sequence: TGCAGCGTCGGGGGGGGGCCTCAGGGCGGGTACACTGAAGCTTTCTTT.